A single sample gave rise to the 32 T cell receptor beta chains below, sequenced in a study of cytomegalovirus exposure and HLA in healthy donors. The PCR contained 60 Vbeta and 13 Jbeta primers. Repertoires were generated with immunoSEQ multiplex PCR, while TCRdb's copy carries only in-frame clones and drops some. The sample includes approximately 130,000 clones, 70% to 80% of them seen just once. Sequencing was carried out using PBMCs. The receptors derive from a man in his fifties or sixties in good health and CMV-seronegative.

The V and J genes are TRBV27 and TRBJ2-1; weak D call: TRBD2 (6 bases). Trimming cost V 6 bases and J 6 bases, with 21 bases left between them. Per the germline V gene, CDR1 is MNHEY and CDR2 is SMNVEV (reference sequence). There are 16 residues in the CDR3. The CDR3 spells CASSGPPRAGPNEQFF. DNA of the CDR3: TGTGCCAGCAGCGGTCCCCCTAGGGCGGGACCCAATGAGCAGTTCTTC.

CDR3 nucleotide sequence: TGTGCCAGCAGCTCGCCAGGGGGCCAAACAACTAATGAAAAACTGTTTTTT. Its translation: CASSSPGGQTTNEKLFF. The chain employs TRBV11-2 and TRBJ1-4, with 8 nucleotides matching TRBD1. Germline assignment: CDR1 SGHAT and CDR2 FQNNGV. V lost 4 bases, J lost 0 bases, and 7 bases stayed unmatched. The CDR3 runs 17 residues.

This chain uses TRBV6-1 with TRBJ1-5; D call uncertain. This CDR3 has 15 residues. The germline V and J ends were trimmed by 2 bases and 0 bases, with 8 bases remaining between them. Looked up from germline, CDR1 is MNHNS and CDR2 is SASEGT. CDR3 in amino acids: CASSEMSYSNQPQHF. The CDR3 DNA reads TGTGCCAGCAGTGAAATGAGCTATAGCAATCAGCCCCAGCATTTT.

The V gene is TRBV28, the J gene TRBJ1-4; TRBD1 matches at 9 bases. CDR1 is MDHEN, CDR2 SYDVKM, per germline. This CDR3 is built from 15 residues. The V and J ends lost 6 bases and 7 bases, in that order; junction bases with no gene match: 9. This CDR3 reads CASSITTGGGEKLFF. CDR3 nucleotide sequence: TGTGCCAGCAGCATTACGACAGGGGGAGGTGAAAAACTGTTTTTT.

The rearrangement joins TRBV7-9 to TRBJ2-1; 9 positions match TRBD2. Germline-derived CDR1 and CDR2 are SEHNR and FQNEAQ (reference sequence). J gave up 8 bases and V 4 bases, and 3 bases lay outside the gene matches. This CDR3 region has 13 residues. CDR3 residues: CASSSREGDEQFF. The CDR3 DNA reads TGTGCCAGCAGCTCGCGGGAGGGTGATGAGCAGTTCTTC.

This clone was seen a handful of times. This rearrangement joins TRBV28 to TRBJ2-7, with 9 nucleotides matching TRBD2. V gave up 6 bases and J gave up 4 bases; unmatched junction bases: 7. The length of the CDR3 is 14 residues. Germline assignment: CDR1 MDHEN and CDR2 SYDVKM. CDR3 DNA sequence: TGTGCCAGCAGGGCTAGCGGGAACAGATACGAGCAGTACTTC. The encoded protein is CASRASGNRYEQYF.

This clone appeared once. The gene calls are TRBV5-1 and TRBJ2-7; D may be TRBD2 (7 bases). The germline V gene has CDR1 SGHRS and CDR2 YFSETQ. Deletions cut 3 bases from V and 3 bases from J, with 10 bases between. This CDR3 is built from 13 residues. The CDR3 coding sequence is TGCGCCAGCAGCTGGGGGGGCAACTACGAGCAGTACTTC. Translated: CASSWGGNYEQYF.

This clone was seen just once. The rearrangement joins TRBV5-1 to TRBJ2-1; unclear D gene. Trimming cost V 4 bases and J 8 bases, with 16 bases left between them. This CDR3 has 14 amino acids. Germline CDR1 is SGHRS and CDR2 is YFSETQ. The CDR3 bases are TGCGCCAGCAGCAAGAGTTCCGGCCGGGATGAGCAGTTCTTC. Amino acid sequence: CASSKSSGRDEQFF.

This clone came up a few times. The chain links TRBV12-5 to TRBJ2-2; a weak D match, TRBD1 (7 bases). The CDR3 extends over 16 amino acids. Trimming took 1 base from V and 3 from J, leaving 12 bases between them. CDR1 and CDR2 (germline): LGHNT, FRNRAP. The CDR3 reads CASGLGQGGYTGELFF. DNA for the CDR3: TGTGCTAGTGGTTTGGGACAGGGAGGTTACACCGGGGAGCTGTTTTTT.

The rearrangement links TRBV15 to TRBJ1-2; tentative D call: TRBD1 (5 bases). The length of the CDR3 is 14 residues. Per germline, CDR1 LNHNV and CDR2 YYDKDF (reference sequence). V was clipped by 5 bases and J by 7 bases, with 17 bases between them. The CDR3 DNA follows: TGTGCCACCAGCGGAGGTCAGGGATTCGGTGGCTACACCTTC. Amino acids: CATSGGQGFGGYTF.

In the case of this clone: Other DNA sequences in the same sample also yield this CDR3. The chain links TRBV29-1 to TRBJ1-1; D may be TRBD1 (5 bases). V was clipped by 2 bases and J by 4 bases, with 17 bases between them. CDR1 and CDR2 (germline): SQVTM, ANQGSEA. This CDR3 is 15 amino acids long. Here the CDR3 DNA reads TGCAGCGTTGAACGGGGGAAGGTCTTGGGCACTGAAGCTTTCTTT. It translates to CSVERGKVLGTEAFF. The whole variable domain, filled in from reference TRBV29-1 and TRBJ1-1, reads SAVISQKPSRDICQRGTSLTIQCQVDSQVTMMFWYRQQPGQSLTLIATANQGSEATYESGFVIDKFPISRPNLTFSTLTVSNMSPEDSSIYLCSVERGKVLGTEAFFGQGTRLTVV.

The chain joins TRBV7-4 to TRBJ1-1; D is perhaps TRBD1 (5 bases). The V gene's germline CDR1 is SGHVT and CDR2 SQSDAQ. The CDR3 extends over 16 amino acids. V lost 7 bases and J lost 2, with 20 bases in between. CDR3 amino acids: CASNWRGRRNNTEAFF. The CDR3 DNA is TGTGCCAGCAACTGGAGGGGCAGGCGAAACAACACTGAAGCTTTCTTT. Based on the CDR3 plus reference TRBV7-4 and TRBJ1-1, the full variable domain is GAGVSQSPRYKVAKRGRDVALRCDSISGHVTLYWYRQTLGQGSEVLTYSQSDAQRDKSGRPSGRFSAERPERSVSTLKIQRTEQGDSAVYLCASNWRGRRNNTEAFFGQGTRLTVV.

This clone was detected a few times. V is TRBV4-1 and J is TRBJ2-3; tentatively, D is TRBD2 (5 bases). The CDR3 extends over 14 amino acids. Trimming stripped 2 bases from V and 5 bases from J, with 11 bases between. The V gene's germline CDR1 is MGHRA and CDR2 YSYEKL. CDR3 amino acids: CASSQFGILDTQYF. The DNA of the CDR3 is TGCGCCAGCAGCCAATTCGGGATCCTAGATACGCAGTATTTT.

This clone was detected a few times. The chain has TRBV28 and TRBJ1-1; 8 nucleotides match TRBD1. J gave up 5 bases and V 7 bases, and 3 bases lay outside the gene matches. The CDR3 totals 12 residues. Germline CDR1 MDHEN, CDR2 SYDVKM. As DNA, the CDR3 is TGTGCCAGCACCACAGGGGGGACTGAAGCTTTCTTT. This encodes CASTTGGTEAFF.

The chain links TRBV28 to TRBJ2-5; TRBD2 might be the D (6 bases). The DNA end is a closer match to TRBJ2-7, so the J assignment may be wrong. Germline CDR1 is MDHEN and CDR2 is SYDVKM. The CDR3 runs to 14 residues. CDR3 sequence reads: CASSSAGSSYEQYF. The CDR3, as DNA: TGTGCCAGCAGTTCGGCCGGGAGCTCCTACGAGCAGTACTTC.

The J gene is TRBJ1-5, the V gene TRBV10-2; the D gene is possibly TRBD1 (5 bases). In germline, CDR1 is WSHSY, CDR2 SAAADI. With 3 bases removed from V and 7 bases from J, the gap between germline ends came to 13 bases. CDR3 size: 14 residues. Here the CDR3 reads CASSDGRVEQPQHF. The CDR3 nucleotides are TGCGCCAGCAGTGATGGCAGGGTCGAGCAGCCCCAGCATTTT.

The rearrangement joins TRBV7-3 to TRBJ1-5, with D perhaps TRBD1 (5 bases). Germline V CDR1 and CDR2: SGHTA, FQGTGA. The CDR3 is 13 amino acids. V lost 2 bases, J lost 5 bases, and 7 bases lay in between. In DNA form, the CDR3 reads TGTGCCAGCAGCTTAGAAGGGGATCAGCCCCAGCATTTT. This codes for CASSLEGDQPQHF. The variable domain in full, with the rest retrieved from reference TRBV7-3 and TRBJ1-5, is GAGVSQTPSNKVTEKGKYVELRCDPISGHTALYWYRQSLGQGPEFLIYFQGTGAADDSGLPNDRFFAVRPEGSVSTLKIQRTERGDSAVYLCASSLEGDQPQHFGDGTRLSIL.

V and J are TRBV28 and TRBJ2-5; 8 bases map to TRBD1. Per germline, CDR1 MDHEN and CDR2 SYDVKM. The V gene end was trimmed by 6 bases and the J gene end by 0 bases; junction bases not matched to a gene: 9. The CDR3 length is 16 residues. CDR3 DNA: TGTGCCAGCAGGGGAGTGGGACAGGAGTACCAAGAGACCCAGTACTTC. Its protein product is CASRGVGQEYQETQYF.

The chain recombines TRBV10-3 with TRBJ2-1, with D perhaps TRBD2 (6 bases). V was shortened by 7 bases and J by 8 bases, with 18 bases between the two germline ends. Germline-derived CDR1 and CDR2 are ENHRY and SYGVKD. This CDR3 contains 14 residues. CDR3 amino acids: CAITGTQGVDEQFF. CDR3 nucleotides: TGTGCCATCACCGGGACTCAGGGTGTCGATGAGCAGTTCTTC.

The chain combines TRBV19 with TRBJ2-2; 7 bases map to TRBD1. CDR1 is LNHDA, CDR2 SQIVND, per germline (reference sequence). The CDR3 sequence is 14 residues long. Trimming took 6 bases from V and 1 from J; bases not matched to a gene: 2. The CDR3 sequence: CASRRQGNTGELFF. Here the CDR3 DNA reads TGTGCCAGTAGGAGACAGGGGAACACCGGGGAGCTGTTTTTT.

The chain joins TRBV7-9 to TRBJ1-1; 7 bases align to TRBD1. In germline, CDR1 is SEHNR, CDR2 FQNEAQ (reference sequence). V gave up 5 bases and J gave up 2 bases; unmatched junction bases: 5. The CDR3 consists of 14 residues. This chain's CDR3 is CASSRGQSNTEAFF. Here the CDR3 DNA reads TGTGCCAGCAGCCGGGGACAGTCTAACACTGAAGCTTTCTTT. Full variable domain (outside the CDR3, taken from reference TRBV7-9 and TRBJ1-1): DTGVSQNPRHKITKRGQNVTFRCDPISEHNRLYWYRQTLGQGPEFLTYFQNEAQLEKSRLLSDRFSAERPKGSFSTLEIQRTEQGDSAMYLCASSRGQSNTEAFFGQGTRLTVV.

The rearrangement uses TRBV5-1 and TRBJ2-7; TRBD2 aligns across 9 bases. Losses at the gene ends were 2 bases for V and 0 bases for J; bases not matched to a gene: 3. The germline V gene encodes CDR1 SGHRS and CDR2 YFSETQ. The CDR3 is made up of 15 amino acids. The CDR3 region is CASSLLSGSSYEQYF. CDR3 nucleotide sequence: TGCGCCAGCAGCTTACTTAGCGGGAGCTCCTACGAGCAGTACTTC.

This clone was detected only once. This CDR3 reads CASTQTGLGEQYF. The CDR3 nucleotides read TGTGCCAGCACCCAGACAGGGTTGGGCGAGCAGTACTTC. The chain couples TRBV6-5 to TRBJ2-5, with 7 bases identical to TRBD1. The DNA end is a closer match to TRBJ2-7, so the J assignment may be wrong. The CDR3 is made up of 13 amino acids. Germline CDR1 and CDR2: MNHEY and SVGAGI.

Concerning this clone: At one end, the junction sequence differs from germline, possibly due to a read error. The chain has TRBV7-7 and TRBJ2-3; the D gene is possibly TRBD1 (6 bases). The CDR3 is 15 residues long. Germline assignment: CDR1 SSHAT and CDR2 FNYEAQ (reference sequence). The CDR3 spells CASSPTGSETDTQYF. CDR3 coding DNA: TGTGCTAGCAGCCCTACAGGGTCAGAAACAGATACGCAGTATTTT.

This clone was seen a single time. Distinct nucleotide sequences in the sample also encode this CDR3. The chain recombines TRBV5-1 with TRBJ2-7; 7 nucleotides agree with TRBD1. CDR3 size: 14 residues. The germline CDR1 and CDR2 sequences are SGHRS and YFSETQ. The ends lost 0 bases at V and 2 bases at J; junction bases unmatched: 2. In DNA, the CDR3 is TGCGCCAGCAGCTTGGGACAGGGACCCTACGAGCAGTACTTC. This translates into CASSLGQGPYEQYF.

CDR3 in DNA: TGTGCCAGCAGCCATGTTGACAGATACCAGTACTTC. It translates to CASSHVDRYQYF. The chain uses TRBV11-2 and TRBJ2-5, with D possibly matching TRBD1 (5 bases). Germline loops: CDR1 SGHAT, CDR2 FQNNGV. The CDR3 runs to 12 residues. The germline V and J ends were trimmed by 5 bases and 10 bases, with 14 bases remaining between them.

CDR3 in amino acids: CASAGGTYEQYF. For the CDR3, the DNA is TGTGCCAGCGCTGGAGGCACCTACGAGCAGTACTTC. This rearrangement joins TRBV28 to TRBJ2-7; maybe TRBD2 (5 bases). Deletions cut 8 bases from V and 2 bases from J, with 10 bases between. The germline V gene encodes CDR1 MDHEN and CDR2 SYDVKM. The CDR3 runs 12 residues.

This rearrangement joins TRBV7-2 to TRBJ2-7, with TRBD1 matching 7 bases. V gave up 3 bases and J gave up 2 bases; unmatched junction bases: 7. The CDR3 is 15 amino acids. Germline CDR1 reads SGHTA; CDR2 reads FQGNSA. CDR3 protein: CASSFDRVTTYEQYF. DNA for the CDR3: TGTGCCAGCAGCTTCGACAGGGTAACCACCTACGAGCAGTACTTC.

The V call is TRBV6-1, the J call TRBJ2-5; D is undetermined. The CDR3 contains 13 residues. CDR1 and CDR2 (germline): MNHNS, SASEGT. Trimming pared 11 bases from V and 5 bases from J, leaving 18 bases between. CDR3 sequence: CASHFNAAETQYF. The CDR3 DNA reads TGTGCCTCCCATTTTAACGCAGCGGAGACCCAGTACTTC.

The CDR3 bases are TGTGCCAGTAGGGACAGTTCCACCGGGGAGCTGTTTTTT. As protein: CASRDSSTGELFF. V gene TRBV19 combines with J gene TRBJ2-2; D perhaps matches TRBD1 (6 bases). This CDR3 contains 13 residues. The V end lost 6 bases, the J end lost 4 bases, and 9 bases lay between the germline ends. Germline V gene lookup returns CDR1 LNHDA and CDR2 SQIVND (reference sequence).

This sequence joins TRBV6-1 and TRBJ1-5; 9 positions match TRBD1. Germline V gene lookup returns CDR1 MNHNS and CDR2 SASEGT. Trimming cost V 3 bases and J 4 bases; bases outside gene matches: 1. The CDR3 totals 14 residues. Here the CDR3 reads CASSDDRGNQPQHF. For the CDR3, the DNA is TGTGCCAGCAGTGATGACAGGGGGAATCAGCCCCAGCATTTT.

This chain uses TRBV6-6 with TRBJ2-7, with D hard to call. The germline gives CDR1 MNHNY, CDR2 SVGAGI (reference sequence). CDR3 length: 14 residues. Trimming left V 6 bases short and J 2 bases short, with 14 bases between. CDR3 bases: TGTGCCAGCAGGCCAAAAGACCGGGCCTACGAGCAGTACTTC. Its translation: CASRPKDRAYEQYF.